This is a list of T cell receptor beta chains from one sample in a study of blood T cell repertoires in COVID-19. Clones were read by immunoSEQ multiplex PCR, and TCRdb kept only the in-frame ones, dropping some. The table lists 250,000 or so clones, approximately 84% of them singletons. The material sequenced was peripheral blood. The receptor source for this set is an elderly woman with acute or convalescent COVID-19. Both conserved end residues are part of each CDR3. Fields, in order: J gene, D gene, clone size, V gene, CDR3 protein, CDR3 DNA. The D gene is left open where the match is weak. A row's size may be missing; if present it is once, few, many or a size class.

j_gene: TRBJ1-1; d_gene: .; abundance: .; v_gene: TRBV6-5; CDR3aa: CASSSTAKGKEAFF; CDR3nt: TGTGCCAGCAGCTCGACAGCGAAGGGAAAAGAAGCTTTCTTT
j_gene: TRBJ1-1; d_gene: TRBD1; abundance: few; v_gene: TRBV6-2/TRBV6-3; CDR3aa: CASSYQGARTEAFF; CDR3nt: TGTGCCAGCAGTTATCAGGGGGCGCGAACTGAAGCTTTCTTT
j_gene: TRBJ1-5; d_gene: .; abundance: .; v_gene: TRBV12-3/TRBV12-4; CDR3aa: CASSPTGLGPQHF; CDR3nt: TGTGCCAGCAGTCCGACAGGTCTAGGGCCCCAGCATTTT
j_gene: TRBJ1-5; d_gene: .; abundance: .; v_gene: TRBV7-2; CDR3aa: CASSLDRGNQPQHF; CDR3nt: TGTGCCAGCAGCTTAGACAGGGGCAATCAGCCCCAGCATTTT
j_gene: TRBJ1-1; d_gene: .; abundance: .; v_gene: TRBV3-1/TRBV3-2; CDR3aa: CASSQGRDISFAFF; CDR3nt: TGTGCCAGCAGCCAAGGAAGGGACATCTCCTTCGCTTTCTTT
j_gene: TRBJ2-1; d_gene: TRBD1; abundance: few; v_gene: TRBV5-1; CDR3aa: CASSQGQGVDEQFF; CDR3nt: TGCGCCAGCAGTCAGGGACAGGGGGTCGATGAGCAGTTCTTC
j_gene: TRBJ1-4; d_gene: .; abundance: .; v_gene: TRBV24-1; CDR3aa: CATSDDPRGEKLFF; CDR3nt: TGTGCCACCAGTGATGATCCGAGGGGGGAAAAACTGTTTTTT
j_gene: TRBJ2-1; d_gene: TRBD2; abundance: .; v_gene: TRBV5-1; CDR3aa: CASSWTSSYNEQFF; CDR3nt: TGCGCCAGCAGCTGGACTAGTAGCTACAATGAGCAGTTCTTC
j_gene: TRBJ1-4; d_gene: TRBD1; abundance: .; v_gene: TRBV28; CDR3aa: CASSLHRGRPEKLFF; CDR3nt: TGTGCCAGCAGTCTCCACAGGGGGCGTCCCGAAAAACTGTTTTTT
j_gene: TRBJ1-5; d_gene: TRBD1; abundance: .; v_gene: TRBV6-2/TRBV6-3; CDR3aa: CASSRRDRLNQPQHF; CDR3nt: TGTGCCAGCAGTCGACGGGACAGGTTAAATCAGCCCCAGCATTTT
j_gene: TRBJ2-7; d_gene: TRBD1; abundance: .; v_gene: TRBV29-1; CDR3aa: CSVERTGRSYEQYF; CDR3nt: TGCAGCGTTGAGAGGACAGGGAGAAGTTACGAGCAGTACTTC
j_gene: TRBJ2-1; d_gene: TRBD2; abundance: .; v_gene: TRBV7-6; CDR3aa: CASSGGRVDEQFF; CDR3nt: TGTGCCAGCTCGGGCGGGAGGGTCGATGAGCAGTTCTTC
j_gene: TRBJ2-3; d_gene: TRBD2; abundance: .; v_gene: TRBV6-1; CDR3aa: CASSEREGTLGDTQYF; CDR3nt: TGTGCCAGCAGTGAACGGGAGGGGACTCTGGGAGATACGCAGTATTTT
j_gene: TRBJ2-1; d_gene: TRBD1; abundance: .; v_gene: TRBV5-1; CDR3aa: CASSSGQGSYNEQFF; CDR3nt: TGCGCCAGCAGCTCGGGACAGGGTTCCTACAATGAGCAGTTCTTC
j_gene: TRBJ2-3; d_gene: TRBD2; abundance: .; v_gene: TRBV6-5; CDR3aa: CASSNSGGSDTQYF; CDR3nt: TGTGCCAGCAGCAATAGCGGGGGCTCAGATACGCAGTATTTT
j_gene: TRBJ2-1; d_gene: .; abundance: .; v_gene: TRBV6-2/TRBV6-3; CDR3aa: CASSYLGGDPKNEQFF; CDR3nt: TGTGCCAGCAGTTACTTAGGGGGAGATCCGAAAAATGAGCAGTTCTTC
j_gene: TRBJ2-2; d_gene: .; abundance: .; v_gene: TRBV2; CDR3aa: CASSPELKTGELFF; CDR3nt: TGTGCCAGCAGCCCAGAACTAAAAACCGGGGAGCTGTTTTTT
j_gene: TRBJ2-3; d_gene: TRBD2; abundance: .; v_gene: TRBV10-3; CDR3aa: CAIRLSAGSTDTQYF; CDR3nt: TGTGCCATCAGGTTATCAGCGGGAAGCACAGATACGCAGTATTTT